This T cell receptor beta chain was observed in a study of shared clonotypes between healthy human individuals (dated by TCRdb to 2018 to 2020). Background for the entire study: A few men and a couple of women, aged 18 to 49 years, made up the cohort. To estimate repertoire size and how much clonotype sharing occurs between individuals, the study deeply sequenced the blood TCR repertoires of 5 or 6 healthy adults. Per donor, three plates each were used for CD4 naive and CD4 memory, two for CD8 naive, and one for CD8 memory. Different laboratories and diverse techniques were used to prepare libraries and sequence TCR repertoires, to increase sequencing depth and limit assay-specific biases. Per donor, leukapheresis produced somewhere between about 0.8 and 9.5 billion PBMCs. The study at large found these results: Naive subsets generally had larger estimated clonotype richness than memory subsets. Sharing across several donors was observed for 5% to 6.5% of naive CD4, over 3% of naive CD8, 2% to 2.5% of memory CD4, and about 0.4% of memory CD8 clonotypes. Pairwise subsampling led to the expectation that sequencing depth would affect the degree of clonotype sharing among donors. The small number of donors limited the genetic and exposure-history diversity represented. Sampling was limited to blood, and TCR repertoires in tissue likely differ from TCR repertoires in blood. Incomplete sequencing was indicated by rarefaction of sorted-subset datasets, despite the large sequencing depth. Compared with non-shared clonotypes, clonotypes shared by all four sorted-subset donors had higher generation probabilities.

As regards this clone: The antigen this receptor binds is unknown. Nothing much larger sits one base from this clone, and base qualities are not available.

Donors were healthy HIV-negative adults with no recently reported acute infections or vaccinations. Only Caucasian adults living in Nashville, Tennessee, USA were represented among the donors. Magnetic negative selection was used to enrich CD4+ T cells, after which naive cells were positively selected on CD45RA and the negative fraction became the memory subset. After blood collection by leukapheresis, PBMCs were isolated using Ficoll-Histopaque density gradient centrifugation and then cryopreserved in the vapor phase of liquid nitrogen. Purity and quantity of every magnetically sorted T cell population were checked by analytical flow cytometry. From each sorted fraction, genomic DNA was isolated and quantified by UV absorbance on a Nanodrop 2000c. The CDR3 holds 15 amino acids from the cysteine to the phenylalanine. The only DNA kept is the CDR3, 45 bases in frame from the first base. Using the deep immunoSEQ assay, multiplex PCR amplified TCR CDR3 regions from genomic DNA. Extracted genomic DNA from each cell subset was distributed evenly across all wells of several immunoSEQ 96-well plates, and each plate was treated as a replicate. For sorted subsets, each replicate PCR was loaded with roughly 200 ng genomic DNA, equivalent to 32,000 or so T cell genomes. Purified libraries were quantified with a Qubit 3.0 fluorometer, sized on a Bioanalyzer 2100, and re-quantified with the KAPA Library Quantification kit. Every immunoSEQ 96-well plate was sequenced on a separate single-read 150-cycle Illumina NextSeq 550 flow cell. In the authors' own workflow: The immunoSEQ output contained only junctional sequences without quality scores, so filtering could not match that applied to full-length reads. Sequences were annotated with PyIR, a Python wrapper for IgBLAST v1.9, and V/J genes and CDR3 were assigned using IMGT germline references. Reads were removed for weak V/J assignments (E-value above 1e-6), missing CDR3, stop codons, out-of-frame junctions, or ambiguous translated residues. A V3J clonotype was defined by an identical inferred V gene, J gene, and CDR3 amino acid sequence. Percentage overlap between repertoires was calculated by dividing the number of shared unique clonotypes by the size of the smaller repertoire. Richness of each repertoire was evaluated using RTK rarefaction, the Chao1 estimator, and Recon v2.1 estimates of unobserved clonotypes. For all TCRbeta clonotypes obtained by the gDNA method from a few donors, generation probabilities were computed with OLGA. Not all clones reach the TCRdb copy of this immuneACCESS table, which keeps in-frame sequences only. Checked studies attribute under half of the gap to unresolved V genes and leave the rest unexplained. V, J and clone size are taken as reported in that table, and D and trimming were inferred from the DNA itself. The table for this sample lists approximately 1.1 million clones; around three quarters of them were counted only once. Around 0.47% of the sample is taken by the ten largest.

The sequence came from a man younger than 30 in good health. Some clones in this sample may be carry-over from other donors' samples. What was sequenced was memory CD4+ T cells from PBMCs. The cell subset or site label of this sample denotes: CD45RA-negative fraction. The chain employs TRBV21-1 and TRBJ2-7. TRBV21-1 is annotated as a pseudogene. At the DNA level, the sequence is TGTGCCAGCAGCATCACAGGTCTTTCGGGATACGAGCAGTACTTC. The translation is CASSITGLSGYEQYF.